Each of the 27 T cell receptor beta chains below was sequenced from the same sample in a study of blood T cell repertoires in COVID-19. Libraries were prepared by immunoSEQ multiplex PCR; TCRdb keeps only in-frame clonotypes and omits some of them. The sample consists of tens of thousands of clones, roughly two thirds of them appearing once. The sequenced sample was peripheral blood. The source of these receptors is a woman aged 70-85 years with acute or convalescent COVID-19.

V is TRBV6-5 and J is TRBJ2-2; 9 nucleotides match TRBD1. The junction had 10 bases not matched to a gene; V was cut back by 8 bases and J by 6 bases. The CDR3 length is 15 residues. The germline V gene has CDR1 MNHEY and CDR2 SVGAGI. The CDR3 loop is CASHTGTGRAGELFF. The CDR3 DNA reads TGTGCCAGCCACACCGGGACAGGGAGGGCCGGGGAGCTGTTTTTT.

The chain links TRBV18 to TRBJ2-1, with 7 bases identical to TRBD2. CDR1 is KGHSH, CDR2 LQKENI, per germline. The CDR3 contains 14 residues. The ends lost 3 bases at V and 5 bases at J; junction bases unmatched: 4. The CDR3, as DNA: TGTGCCAGCTCACCGGGAGGGCCCCACAATGAGCAGTTCTTC. Its protein is CASSPGGPHNEQFF.

The chain combines TRBV6-5 with TRBJ1-1; D unresolved. V was clipped by 8 bases and J by 3 bases, with 10 bases between them. Germline CDR1 and CDR2: MNHEY and SVGAGI. This CDR3 contains 12 residues. In nucleotides, the CDR3 is TGTGCCAGCGGGGAGACTTACACTGAAGCTTTCTTT. Its translation: CASGETYTEAFF.

This chain uses TRBV6-6 with TRBJ1-5; D gene ambiguous. CDR3 length: 12 amino acids. Trimming stripped 2 bases from V and 7 bases from J, with 6 bases between. Germline V gene data show CDR1 as MNHNY and CDR2 as SVGAGI (reference sequence). DNA of the CDR3: TGTGCCAGCAGTTACGGAGACCAGCCCCAGCATTTT. It translates to CASSYGDQPQHF.

The rearrangement joins TRBV6-5 to TRBJ2-5, with 9 positions matching TRBD2. The ends lost 6 bases at V and 3 bases at J; junction bases unmatched: 5. CDR3 length equals 14 residues. CDR1 is MNHEY and CDR2 is SVGAGI in the germline V gene. CDR3 DNA sequence: TGTGCCAGCAGACCGGGACTAGCAGAAGAGACCCAGTACTTC. Protein sequence: CASRPGLAEETQYF.

This clone has only one observation. V and J are TRBV19 and TRBJ1-2; D not resolved. Between the trimmed V and J ends, which lost 5 bases and 5 bases, there was a span of 15 bases. The CDR3 contains 14 residues. Germline lookup yields CDR1 LNHDA and CDR2 SQIVND (reference sequence). The CDR3 coding sequence is TGTGCCAGTAGTCCCTCGAACGGAGGTTATGGCTACACCTTC. This encodes CASSPSNGGYGYTF.

The chain employs TRBV28 and TRBJ2-2; 13 nucleotides line up with TRBD2. This CDR3 has 16 amino acids. With V trimmed by 10 bases and J by 3 bases, 8 bases remained unmatched. Germline loops: CDR1 MDHEN, CDR2 SYDVKM. CDR3 DNA: TGTGCCACCAGACTAGCGGGAGGTAGCTACACCGGGGAGCTGTTTTTT. It is translated as CATRLAGGSYTGELFF.

The rearrangement links TRBV5-1 to TRBJ2-3; TRBD1 might be the D (6 bases). V lost 2 bases and J 2 bases, leaving 12 bases between the germline ends. CDR3 length: 15 residues. The V gene's germline CDR1 is SGHRS and CDR2 YFSETQ. The CDR3 bases are TGCGCCAGCAGCTTTACAGGGTACCCCACAGATACGCAGTATTTT. Residues: CASSFTGYPTDTQYF.

This chain uses TRBV5-8 with TRBJ1-5; D remains unclear. V lost 2 bases and J lost 3, with 15 bases in between. Germline V gene sequence: CDR1 SGHTS, CDR2 YDEGEE. CDR3 length: 16 amino acids. As DNA, the CDR3 is TGTGCCAGCAGCTTCAAACACCAGGAATACAATCAGCCCCAGCATTTT. This gives the protein CASSFKHQEYNQPQHF. Combining the CDR3 with reference TRBV5-8 and TRBJ1-5 gives the whole variable domain EAGVTQSPTHLIKTRGQQATLRCSPISGHTSVYWYQQALGLGLQFLLWYDEGEERNRGNFPPRFSGRQFPNYSSELNVNALELEDSALYLCASSFKHQEYNQPQHFGDGTRLSIL.

V is TRBV6-1 and J is TRBJ1-1; a possible D gene is TRBD1 (6 bases). CDR1 is MNHNS, CDR2 SASEGT, per germline. The CDR3 extends over 12 amino acids. V gave up 3 bases and J gave up 9 bases, with 11 bases separating them. CDR3 loop: CASSEQGFKAFF. The CDR3 coding sequence is TGTGCCAGCAGTGAGCAGGGGTTTAAAGCTTTCTTT.

The chain employs TRBV4-1 and TRBJ1-2; D not certain. Trimming took 2 bases from V and 4 from J, leaving 8 bases between them. The germline V gene encodes CDR1 MGHRA and CDR2 YSYEKL. The CDR3 spans 13 residues. This CDR3 reads CASSQPAAYGYTF. CDR3 coding DNA: TGCGCCAGCAGCCAACCAGCGGCCTATGGCTACACCTTC.

This clone has only a few counts. The J gene is TRBJ1-6, the V gene TRBV6-5; D not resolved. Trimming stripped 5 bases from V and 12 bases from J, with 11 bases between. This CDR3 region has 12 residues. Germline loops: CDR1 MNHEY, CDR2 SVGAGI. The CDR3 loop reads CASSQPGRPLHF. The CDR3 region has the DNA TGTGCCAGCAGTCAACCCGGTCGACCCCTCCACTTT.

On this clone: Sequence at one end of the junction differs from germline and may be a read error. The rearrangement links TRBV5-4 to TRBJ2-7; possible D gene TRBD1, 6 bases. The CDR3 runs to 13 residues. From germline, CDR1 is SGHNT and CDR2 YYREEE (reference sequence). The chain's CDR3 is CASSLGTRGHGNF. The CDR3 region has the DNA TGTGCCAGCAGCTTGGGGACACGGGGACACGGGAACTTC.

The J gene is TRBJ1-1, the V gene TRBV12-3 or TRBV12-4; D is uncertain. V lost 2 bases to trimming and J lost 5 bases, with 9 bases between them. The CDR3 is 13 residues long. The DNA for the CDR3 is TGTGCCAGCAGTTTAACTGAGGATACTGAAGCTTTCTTT. Its translation is CASSLTEDTEAFF.

V gene TRBV11-2 combines with J gene TRBJ2-4; 8 bases line up with TRBD1. Per the germline V gene, CDR1 is SGHAT and CDR2 is FQNNGV. The V and J ends lost 1 base and 6 bases, in that order; junction bases with no gene match: 2. The CDR3 runs 14 residues. The CDR3 nucleotides read TGTGCCAGCAGCTTAGCAGGGGGCGCAAACATTCAGTACTTC. Translated, it gives CASSLAGGANIQYF.

This chain uses TRBV19 with TRBJ2-7; 8 bases line up with TRBD1. The germline V gene encodes CDR1 LNHDA and CDR2 SQIVND (reference sequence). The CDR3 has 13 amino acids. The V and J ends lost 10 bases and 5 bases, in that order; junction bases with no gene match: 10. CDR3 nucleotides: TGTGCCACCAAACCCGCAGGGGGCAACGAGCAGTACTTC. This gives the protein CATKPAGGNEQYF.

This clone was counted a single time. The chain links TRBV14 to TRBJ1-2; D possibly corresponds to TRBD1 (6 bases). The V gene lost 1 base and the J gene lost 4 bases, with 16 bases spanning the gap. This CDR3 has 16 residues. CDR1 SGHDN and CDR2 FVKESK come from the germline V gene. The CDR3 sequence is CASSQGTQGNFYGYTF. CDR3 in DNA: TGTGCCAGCAGCCAAGGGACACAGGGAAATTTCTATGGCTACACCTTC.

The chain joins TRBV18 to TRBJ1-2, with TRBD1 matching over 8 bases. Trimming took 4 bases from V and 7 from J; bases not matched to a gene: 8. This CDR3 has 14 residues. Germline CDR1 is KGHSH and CDR2 is LQKENI. CDR3 DNA: TGTGCCAGCTCACAAGGACAGGGCCTCTCTGGCTACACCTTC. This sequence encodes CASSQGQGLSGYTF.

This clone came up many times. The J gene is TRBJ2-7, the V gene TRBV4-1; tentatively, D is TRBD2 (6 bases). The V end lost 0 bases, the J end lost 2 bases, and 11 bases lay between the germline ends. The CDR3 length is 15 residues. CDR1 is MGHRA and CDR2 is YSYEKL in the germline V gene. The CDR3 is CASSQEIGGTYEQYF. The CDR3 nucleotides are TGCGCCAGCAGCCAAGAAATTGGCGGGACCTACGAGCAGTACTTC.

The chain recombines TRBV5-1 with TRBJ1-2; 7 bases match TRBD1. Germline V gives CDR1 SGHRS, CDR2 YFSETQ. This CDR3 is built from 14 residues. Trimming removed 4 bases from V and 6 bases from J; junction bases left unmatched: 9. Here the CDR3 reads CASSTGTGVNGYTF. CDR3 sequence (DNA): TGCGCCAGCAGCACCGGAACAGGGGTGAATGGCTACACCTTC.

V is TRBV2 and J is TRBJ1-1; D not certain. The ends were cut back, 8 bases at V and 1 base at J, with 14 bases in the middle. The CDR3 totals 14 residues. Looked up from germline, CDR1 is SNHLY and CDR2 is FYNNEI. CDR3 protein: CASHFYSRNTEAFF. The CDR3 nucleotides read TGTGCCAGCCATTTTTACAGCCGGAACACTGAAGCTTTCTTT.

The chain has TRBV5-4 and TRBJ2-3; 8 bases map to TRBD2. J was trimmed by 5 bases and V by 4 bases; bases with no gene match: 12. Germline V lookup: CDR1 SGHNT, CDR2 YYREEE (reference sequence). The CDR3 loop spans 16 amino acids. The CDR3 here is CASSDPKAGVGDTQYF. CDR3 coding DNA: TGTGCCAGCAGCGACCCTAAAGCGGGGGTTGGAGATACGCAGTATTTT.

The chain is built from TRBV7-8 and TRBJ2-2, with 7 bases fitting TRBD2. V was clipped by 7 bases and J by 4 bases; unmatched bases: 6. Germline V gene data show CDR1 as SGHVS and CDR2 as FQNEAQ. The CDR3 has 14 amino acids. DNA of the CDR3: TGTGCCAGCACCCAGGGAGGGGTCACCGGGGAGCTGTTTTTT. Translation: CASTQGGVTGELFF.

This chain uses TRBV5-4 with TRBJ2-6, with a tentative D call TRBD1 (7 bases). This CDR3 region has 17 residues. Trimming took 2 bases from V and 0 from J, leaving 12 bases between them. Germline lookup yields CDR1 SGHNT and CDR2 YYREEE (reference sequence). The CDR3 DNA sequence: TGTGCCAGCAGCTTTGACAGGGACTCCTCTGGGGCCAACGTCCTGACTTTC. Amino acid sequence: CASSFDRDSSGANVLTF.

V usage is TRBV2 and J usage is TRBJ2-3, with 10 bases lining up with TRBD2. The CDR3 is 15 amino acids. The germline gives CDR1 SNHLY, CDR2 FYNNEI. The J segment lost 6 bases and the V segment lost 6 bases, leaving 9 bases of the junction unmatched. The CDR3 nucleotides read TGTGCCAGCAGCTCCGGGACTAGCGCGGGCGATACGCAGTATTTT. Its translation: CASSSGTSAGDTQYF.

The V and J genes are TRBV3-1 (or the pseudogene TRBV3-2) and TRBJ1-3, with D unclear. Germline values: CDR1 LGHDT, CDR2 YNNKEL (reference sequence). V lost 4 bases, J lost 0 bases, and 7 bases lay in between. CDR3 length: 14 residues. CDR3 residues: CASSPRDSGNTIYF. Written as DNA, the CDR3 is TGTGCCAGCAGCCCCCGGGACTCTGGAAACACCATATATTTT.

The chain recombines TRBV3-1 (or the pseudogene TRBV3-2) with TRBJ1-1, with 7 bases matching TRBD1. The V gene's germline CDR1 is LGHDT and CDR2 YNNKEL (reference sequence). The CDR3 length is 12 residues. V trimming: 3 bases; J trimming: 7 bases; junction bases outside the gene matches: 2. The CDR3: CASSQDRHEAFF. The CDR3 DNA follows: TGTGCCAGCAGCCAGGACAGGCATGAAGCTTTCTTT.